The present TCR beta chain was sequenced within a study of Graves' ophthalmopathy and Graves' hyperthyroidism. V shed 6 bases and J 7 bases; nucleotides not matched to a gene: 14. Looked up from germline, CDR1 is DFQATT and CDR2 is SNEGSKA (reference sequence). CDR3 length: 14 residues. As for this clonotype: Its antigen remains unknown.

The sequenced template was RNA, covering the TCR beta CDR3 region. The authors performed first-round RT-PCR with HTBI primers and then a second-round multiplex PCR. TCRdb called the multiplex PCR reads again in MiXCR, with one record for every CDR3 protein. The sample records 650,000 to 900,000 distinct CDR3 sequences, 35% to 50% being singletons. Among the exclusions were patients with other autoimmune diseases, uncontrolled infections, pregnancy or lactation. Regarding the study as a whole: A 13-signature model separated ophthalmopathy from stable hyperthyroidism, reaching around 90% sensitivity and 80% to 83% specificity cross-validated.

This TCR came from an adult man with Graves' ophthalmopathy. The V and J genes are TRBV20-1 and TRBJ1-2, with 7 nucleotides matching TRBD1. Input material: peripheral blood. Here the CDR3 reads CSAPLVQGGVGYTF. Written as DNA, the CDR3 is TGCAGTGCCCCGTTAGTCCAGGGGGGGGTTGGCTACACCTTC.